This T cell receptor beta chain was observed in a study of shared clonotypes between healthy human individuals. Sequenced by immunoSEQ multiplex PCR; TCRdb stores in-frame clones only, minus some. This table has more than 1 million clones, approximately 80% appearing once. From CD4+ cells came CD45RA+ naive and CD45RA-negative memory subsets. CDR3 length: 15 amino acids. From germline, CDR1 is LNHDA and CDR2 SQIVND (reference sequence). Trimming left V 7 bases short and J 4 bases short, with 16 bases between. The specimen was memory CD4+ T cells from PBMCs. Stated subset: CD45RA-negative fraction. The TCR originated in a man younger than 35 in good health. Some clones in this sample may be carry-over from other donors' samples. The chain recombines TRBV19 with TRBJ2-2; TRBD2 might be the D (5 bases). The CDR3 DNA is TGTGCCAGTACCCTGTCCCATGCGGGCACCGGGGAGCTGTTTTTT. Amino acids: CASTLSHAGTGELFF. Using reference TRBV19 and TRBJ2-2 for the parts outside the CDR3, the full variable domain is DGGITQSPKYLFRKEGQNVTLSCEQNLNHDAMYWYRQDPGQGLRLIYYSQIVNDFQKGDIAEGYSVSREKKESFPLTVTSAQKNPTAFYLCASTLSHAGTGELFFGEGSRLTVL.